The clone carrying this T cell receptor beta chain was seen a few times. This entry is derived from a study of T cell repertoires in cytomegalovirus infection. The V gene lost 3 bases and the J gene lost 10 bases, with 10 bases spanning the gap. Germline assignment: CDR1 SGHAT and CDR2 FQNNGV. This CDR3 has 12 amino acids. MiXCR was run by TCRdb on the reads, yielding one entry per CDR3 protein. The sample gives approximately 500,000 distinct CDR3 sequences, 16% of which show up once; around 25% is in the top ten. This TCR was recovered from a human donor in good health (CMV status not recorded). Some clones in this sample may be carry-over from other donors' samples. This chain connects TRBV11-2 to TRBJ1-5; D uncertain. Sequenced input: CD8+ T cells from PBMCs. CDR3 sequence: CASSLTGRPQHF. DNA for the CDR3: TGTGCCAGCAGCTTGACCGGTCGTCCCCAGCATTTT. The entire variable domain, with the rest obtained from reference TRBV11-2 and TRBJ1-5, is as follows: EAGVAQSPRYKIIEKRQSVAFWCNPISGHATLYWYQQILGQGPKLLIQFQNNGVVDDSQLPKDRFSAERLKGVDSTLKIQPAKLEDSAVYLCASSLTGRPQHFGDGTRLSIL.